These T cell receptor beta chains were read from a single sample in a study of blood T cell repertoires in COVID-19. The assay was immunoSEQ multiplex PCR, and TCRdb's table has in-frame clones only and misses some. The table has 200,000 to 250,000 clones, 65% to 90% seen once. The sequenced sample was peripheral blood. All receptors come from a man in his fifties with acute or convalescent COVID-19. The CDR3 runs from the conserved cysteine through the conserved F or W.

V gene,J gene,CDR3 protein
TRBV13,TRBJ2-7,CASSLGTSGGSYEQYF
TRBV3-1/TRBV3-2,TRBJ1-3,CASSQGVVSGNTIYF
TRBV6-5,TRBJ1-1,CASSRLNTEAFF
TRBV7-9,TRBJ1-5,CASSGTGREQPQHF
TRBV2,TRBJ2-1,CASSEWGPPGRNEQFF
TRBV12-5,TRBJ2-1,CASGLVYTGAYNEQFF
TRBV6-5,TRBJ1-2,CASSYSGQDNYGYTF
TRBV5-1,TRBJ2-7,CASSVSGTGSGEQYF
TRBV5-1,TRBJ1-6,CASSPGQAASSPLHF
TRBV2,TRBJ1-2,CASSEDRTARYGYTF
TRBV5-1,TRBJ2-6,CASSFQASGANVLTF
TRBV7-2,TRBJ1-1,CASSFHTGTTEAFF
TRBV5-5,TRBJ1-1,CASSFQEGSAEAFF
TRBV13,TRBJ1-2,CASSFSGTGEFKGYTF
TRBV30,TRBJ2-6,CAWSEGGSGANVLTF